This T cell receptor beta chain is drawn from a study of shared clonotypes between healthy human individuals. Study-wide context: Donors were a couple of women and a few men aged 18 to 49. The study, taken as a whole, reports: As a rule, naive subsets had a larger estimated richness than memory subsets.

This clone is a singleton in its sample. Antigen unknown. The CDR3 has 13 amino acids. The germline V and J ends were trimmed by 4 bases and 6 bases, with 13 bases remaining between them. Per germline, CDR1 SGHRS and CDR2 YFSETQ. Cells designated naive CD8 were CD45RO-negative and were positively selected for CCR7, with terminally differentiated effector memory CD45RA+ cells excluded. Researchers ran the assay at a deep level. Approximately 210 ng DNA, around 30,000 T cell genomes, went into each sorted-subset replicate PCR. Here immunoSEQ multiplex PCR was the method, and the copy in TCRdb shows in-frame clones only, minus some. The sample comprises about 2.2 million clones, over 85% of which are singletons, and around 1.7% rests with the top ten.

This chain uses TRBV5-1 with TRBJ1-2, with TRBD1 as a possible D gene (5 bases). Sequenced material: naive CD8+ T cells from PBMCs. This TCR was sampled from a man between 18 and 29 years old in good health. Some clones in this sample may be carry-over from other donors' samples. CDR3 sequence: CASSPQGPDGYTF. CDR3 bases: TGCGCCAGCAGCCCCCAGGGCCCCGATGGCTACACCTTC.